This is a list of T cell receptor beta chains from one sample in a study of beta chain features in type 1 diabetes. Profiling relied on immunoSEQ multiplex PCR, and the TCRdb table lists in-frame clones only, not all of them. The data contain roughly 310,000 clones, 11% of them singletons. The sequenced sample was naive CD4+ T cells from blood. The receptor set was obtained from a woman younger than 45 in good health. Both conserved end residues are part of each CDR3. Fields, in order: CDR3 protein, V gene, J gene.

CDR3aa: CASSQDAPYSYNEQFF; v_gene: TRBV4-3; j_gene: TRBJ2-1
CDR3aa: CASSPRTGTQETQYF; v_gene: TRBV18; j_gene: TRBJ2-5
CDR3aa: CASSLDGPHEQFF; v_gene: TRBV7-9; j_gene: TRBJ2-1
CDR3aa: CASSSGQGAPRETQYF; v_gene: TRBV5-1; j_gene: TRBJ2-5
CDR3aa: CASMVEGFYEQYF; v_gene: TRBV28; j_gene: TRBJ2-7
CDR3aa: CASSVERSTGELFF; v_gene: TRBV9; j_gene: TRBJ2-2
CDR3aa: CASSLDRVNEQYF; v_gene: TRBV28; j_gene: TRBJ2-7
CDR3aa: CASSPGTSGKANTGELFF; v_gene: TRBV18; j_gene: TRBJ2-2
CDR3aa: CASSSDRGGTRETQYF; v_gene: TRBV28; j_gene: TRBJ2-5
CDR3aa: CASSFLSGNTEAFF; v_gene: TRBV7-9; j_gene: TRBJ1-1
CDR3aa: CASSARPSSYNEQFF; v_gene: TRBV25-1; j_gene: TRBJ2-1
CDR3aa: CASSLTGEDTEAFF; v_gene: TRBV5-1; j_gene: TRBJ1-1
CDR3aa: CASSPGQGADTQYF; v_gene: TRBV18; j_gene: TRBJ2-3
CDR3aa: CASSFSREGEGTQYF; v_gene: TRBV5-4; j_gene: TRBJ2-5
CDR3aa: CASSQEGSWPNEQFF; v_gene: TRBV4-3; j_gene: TRBJ2-1
CDR3aa: CASSGNTGELFF; v_gene: TRBV6-6; j_gene: TRBJ2-2
CDR3aa: CASSFRGYGYTF; v_gene: TRBV28; j_gene: TRBJ1-2
CDR3aa: CASKTSGSYNEQFF; v_gene: TRBV5-4; j_gene: TRBJ2-1
CDR3aa: CADIQGVEQFF; v_gene: TRBV7-9; j_gene: TRBJ2-1
CDR3aa: CSVASGQGAGTGELFF; v_gene: TRBV29-1; j_gene: TRBJ2-2
CDR3aa: CASTNTDNSGRAPSNEQFF; v_gene: TRBV21-1; j_gene: TRBJ2-1
CDR3aa: CATSGTPNYGYTF; v_gene: TRBV7-2; j_gene: TRBJ1-2
CDR3aa: CASSLRAGPTDTQYF; v_gene: TRBV5-1; j_gene: TRBJ2-3
CDR3aa: CASSYGLAGGYTAQYF; v_gene: TRBV7-2; j_gene: TRBJ2-3
CDR3aa: CATSRDAGAPTGELFF; v_gene: TRBV15; j_gene: TRBJ2-2
CDR3aa: CASSPQREAYNEQFF; v_gene: TRBV18; j_gene: TRBJ2-1
CDR3aa: CASSLDWGMNTEAFF; v_gene: TRBV5-4; j_gene: TRBJ1-1
CDR3aa: CASSPLRAEQYF; v_gene: TRBV5-8; j_gene: TRBJ2-7